These T cell receptor beta chains were read from a single sample in a study of blood T cell repertoires in COVID-19. Here immunoSEQ multiplex PCR was the method, and the copy in TCRdb shows in-frame clones only, minus some. This sample has 200,000 to 250,000 clones, with over 70% found just once. Source material: peripheral blood. All receptors derive from a woman aged 70-85 years with acute or convalescent COVID-19. CDR3s include the opening cysteine and the closing phenylalanine or tryptophan.

CDR3 protein	V gene	J gene
CASTYGKTSTNTEAFF	TRBV21-1	TRBJ1-1
CASSPGQGEETQYF	TRBV18	TRBJ2-5
CASSLGRGRATEAFF	TRBV7-9	TRBJ1-1
CASSEDRTSGNTIYF	TRBV10-1	TRBJ1-3
CASSPVRGSEAFF	TRBV18	TRBJ1-1
CASSYSIDSGGSYTF	TRBV6-5	TRBJ1-2
CASSLGQGATNTEAFF	TRBV5-1	TRBJ1-1
CASSAGLAGAKEQYF	TRBV7-9	TRBJ2-7
CASSPRDRTNGEQYF	TRBV7-9	TRBJ2-7
CAISESGTGVTEAFF	TRBV10-3	TRBJ1-1
CASSSNSHEKLFF	TRBV7-2	TRBJ1-4
CASTSRQGSTGELFF	TRBV28	TRBJ2-2
CASSQTGGDFDEQFF	TRBV7-3	TRBJ2-1
CASGLGTTDTGELFF	TRBV12-5	TRBJ2-2
CASSRQTSSYEQYF	TRBV7-2	TRBJ2-7
CASLLAGGPGDTQYF	TRBV2	TRBJ2-3
CASSPQGTSQNYGYTF	TRBV18	TRBJ1-2
CASGPGQVTDTQYF	TRBV19	TRBJ2-3
CASSPPLYEQYF	TRBV28	TRBJ2-7
CASSDPYRGVMNTEAFF	TRBV6-1	TRBJ1-1
CASSYRVQGASDTQYF	TRBV6-5	TRBJ2-3
CASSVGQGANEKLFF	TRBV9	TRBJ1-4
CASSLQGASTDTQYF	TRBV5-1	TRBJ2-3
CASEQGAGANVLTF	TRBV19	TRBJ2-6
CAISDQVMNTEAFF	TRBV10-3	TRBJ1-1
CASRELQETQYF	TRBV5-1	TRBJ2-5
CATSTYRPGLAGVETQYF	TRBV24-1	TRBJ2-5
CASSHFRDYSLNEQYF	TRBV4-1	TRBJ2-7
CAISEFSGGETQYF	TRBV10-3	TRBJ2-5
CASSHWDRGDNEQFF	TRBV3-1/TRBV3-2	TRBJ2-1
CASSRSGTAAYEQYF	TRBV6-5	TRBJ2-7
CASSFASGGGETQYF	TRBV28	TRBJ2-5
CASSWDPGGETQYF	TRBV5-1	TRBJ2-5
CASSLQVGYGYTF	TRBV6-2/TRBV6-3	TRBJ1-2
CASTNLAGGAYEQYF	TRBV5-1	TRBJ2-7
CASSVGTSGRPPSTDTQYF	TRBV9	TRBJ2-3
CATSRDTPLTF	TRBV15	TRBJ1-2
CASSQPVAGELFF	TRBV4-1	TRBJ2-2
CASSKHPTGQAKTGDYGYTF	TRBV28	TRBJ1-2
CASRKKQQETQYF	TRBV28	TRBJ2-5
CASSALQGITDTQYF	TRBV5-6	TRBJ2-3
CAIGTSGTSDEQFF	TRBV10-3	TRBJ2-1
CASSLQGNTGELFF	TRBV3-1/TRBV3-2	TRBJ2-2
CASSSGQQQYEQYF	TRBV5-1	TRBJ2-7
CASSTSLGSGRAFEETQYF	TRBV19	TRBJ2-5
CASSTGGNTIYF	TRBV6-5	TRBJ1-3
CASSRQGATSGIYEQYF	TRBV27	TRBJ2-7
CAWSVPGYYYGYTF	TRBV30	TRBJ1-2
CASSAGTGANTEAFF	TRBV5-1	TRBJ1-1
CASSLGGHGEAFF	TRBV7-8	TRBJ1-1
CASSPPGQARETQYF	TRBV19	TRBJ2-5